This T cell receptor (beta chain) was sequenced during a study of cytomegalovirus exposure and HLA in healthy donors. With respect to this clone: Its specificity is not known.

General study points: It was about 150 TCR beta chains that were listed as cytomegalovirus-associated. Accurate prediction of most subjects' HLA-A and HLA-B alleles from TCR beta sequences was reported.

The PCR ran on 60 Vbeta and 13 Jbeta primers. Authors' methods: In a later analysis, of around 83 million unique beta chains, about 11 million appeared in at least two donors. Libraries were prepared by immunoSEQ multiplex PCR; TCRdb keeps only in-frame clonotypes and omits some of them. V and J calls and clone size come straight from that table; D and trimming were deduced from the DNA. The sample lists over 100,000 clones; roughly 80% were seen once. This TCR was sampled from a female donor in good health and CMV-seronegative. The sample comprised PBMCs.

The CDR3 nucleotides read TGTGCCAGCAGCGGCGGGGGGAGCGGGAGGACAGATACGCAGTATTTT. Protein product: CASSGGGSGRTDTQYF. The chain recombines TRBV4-2 with TRBJ2-3; 9 bases match TRBD2. Per the germline V gene, CDR1 is LGHNA and CDR2 is YNFKEQ. With V trimmed by 5 bases and J by 3 bases, 9 bases remained unmatched. CDR3 length: 16 amino acids.